This TCR beta chain comes out of a study of T cell clonotyping in hematopoietic cell transplantation. The study, taken as a whole, reports: At the given depth, recipient repertoires were over 95% de novo clonotypes. After transplant, recipient diversity fell while pathologically expanded clonotypes grew through day 180. Broader posttransplant TCR repertoire diversity was predicted by graft donor and pretransplant recipient Inverse Simpson Index values.

Recipients were bled about 28 days pretransplant and at posttransplant days 30, 100, 180. Sequencing was performed with immunoSEQ multiplex PCR; in TCRdb, only in-frame clones are kept and a portion is missing. The sample has fewer than 6,000 clones, about 30% seen once; the top ten hold over 11%. This clone appeared a few times. The antigen remains undetermined. Germline loops: CDR1 MDHEN, CDR2 SYDVKM. CDR3 size: 13 residues. V was pared by 2 bases and J by 0 bases, with 4 bases between. The genes are TRBV28 and TRBJ2-5; D remains unclear. This clonotype originated in a male patient aged 40-50 years who had an allogeneic stem cell transplant from an unrelated donor, so the T cells may come from the graft donor. Some clones in this sample may be carry-over from other donors' samples. Sequencing was performed on peripheral blood mononuclear cells, taken 180 days after allogeneic stem cell transplant. The CDR3 nucleotides are TGTGCCAGCAGTTTACTCGACCAAGAGACCCAGTACTTC. Translation: CASSLLDQETQYF.